A single T cell receptor (beta chain) is shown here with its context. These data come from a study of blood T cell repertoires in COVID-19. This CDR3 spans 14 amino acids. Germline values: CDR1 SGHTA, CDR2 FQGNSA. Trimming removed 5 bases at V and 7 bases at J, with 17 bases between. Method: immunoSEQ multiplex PCR; TCRdb's copy keeps in-frame clones and lacks some. This sample has fewer than 150,000 clones, with 84% found just once. The sequence was collected from a man aged 45-65 years in a cohort exposed to, infected with or recovered from COVID-19 (not recorded which). The rearrangement uses TRBV7-2 and TRBJ1-2, with D unresolved. Sequencing was performed on PBMCs or T cells enriched from blood (not recorded which). The CDR3: CASSVEARVSGYTF. The CDR3 DNA reads as TGTGCCAGCAGCGTAGAGGCCCGGGTTTCTGGCTACACCTTC.